The present TCR beta chain was sequenced within a study of blood T cell repertoires in COVID-19. Study information: Material from acute and convalescent COVID-19 was sourced from the United States, Italy and Spain. The cDNA or gDNA used as material had been derived from T cells, B-cell-depleted T cells, or PBMCs.

This CDR3 has 14 amino acids. V was clipped by 0 bases and J by 4 bases, with 10 bases between them. Germline loops: CDR1 SGHNT, CDR2 YYREEE (reference sequence). In the study's own analysis: Reference gene primers were amplified, and this amplification served to estimate nucleated cell counts. Some clones are missing from TCRdb's copy, which holds only in-frame ones; the method was immunoSEQ multiplex PCR. That table gives V, J and clone size, and the DNA gave D and trimming. The table lists approximately 150,000 clones, roughly 86% of them singletons. V usage is TRBV5-4 and J usage is TRBJ1-1; D is undetermined. Sequencing was performed on peripheral blood. The origin of this receptor is a woman in her fifties or sixties with acute or convalescent COVID-19. The chain's CDR3 is CASSLAGVGTEAFF. Written as DNA, the CDR3 is TGTGCCAGCAGCTTGGCCGGGGTGGGCACTGAAGCTTTCTTT.